Listed below are T cell receptor beta chains from one sample, sequenced in a study of OX40 agonist ivuxolimab in advanced cancers. The assay was immunoSEQ multiplex PCR, and TCRdb's table has in-frame clones only and misses some. The repertoire has around 61,000 clones, around four fifths of them found once; the top ten carry around 2.1%. Source: CD4+ or CD8+ T cells sorted from blood, taken in a trial of the OX40 agonist ivuxolimab. Every receptor here comes from an adult with an advanced solid tumor such as melanoma, head and neck, liver or kidney cancer. CDR3s include the opening cysteine and the closing phenylalanine or tryptophan. A D gene is named only where the DNA matches it firmly. Size is omitted from some rows. Given values are once, few, many or a class for expanded clones.

V gene	clone size	D gene	J gene	CDR3 DNA	CDR3 protein
TRBV6-5	few	-	TRBJ2-1	TGTGCCAGCAGTTACTCGAGGACTTTAAAGTACAATGAGCAGTTCTTC	CASSYSRTLKYNEQFF
TRBV7-2	-	-	TRBJ2-3	TGTGCCAGCAGCCCCCTAGGGAGCACCACAGATACGCAGTATTTT	CASSPLGSTTDTQYF
TRBV2	-	-	TRBJ1-2	TGTGCCAGCAGGGAGACAGTTATCATCGGCTACACCTTC	CASRETVIIGYTF
TRBV29-1	-	-	TRBJ1-4	TGCAGCACTCGCGAGACCGCAACTAATGAAAAACTGTTTTTT	CSTRETATNEKLFF
TRBV19	-	-	TRBJ1-3	TGTGCCAGTAGTATAGACGTGTCCTCTGGAAACACCATATATTTT	CASSIDVSSGNTIYF
TRBV25-1	-	TRBD1	TRBJ2-5	TGTGCCAGCAGTGATTTTGGCGGGGACAGGGGATGGGAGACCCAGTACTTC	CASSDFGGDRGWETQYF
TRBV7-8	-	-	TRBJ1-5	TGTGCCAGCAGCTTAGCGTCCGGTTTCGCCAATCAGCCCCAGCATTTT	CASSLASGFANQPQHF
TRBV19	-	-	TRBJ2-2	TGTGCCAGTAGCCGAGATGATACCGGGGAGCTGTTTTTT	CASSRDDTGELFF
TRBV7-3	-	TRBD1	TRBJ2-1	TGTGCCAGCAGCTCCCGACAGGGCCGGCACAATGAGCAGTTCTTC	CASSSRQGRHNEQFF
TRBV18	-	TRBD1	TRBJ2-4	TGTGCCAGCTCACCTGGACAGGTTCAAATAGCCAAAAACATTCAGTACTTC	CASSPGQVQIAKNIQYF
TRBV19	-	-	TRBJ2-3	TGTGCCAGTAGTATAGCTCACACAGATACGCAGTATTTT	CASSIAHTDTQYF
TRBV4-1	-	-	TRBJ1-1	TGCGCCAGCAGCCGAGGTCTCGGGGGTTCGAGGGACACTGAAGCTTTCTTT	CASSRGLGGSRDTEAFF
TRBV5-1	-	TRBD1	TRBJ1-2	TGCGCCAGCAGCCCGAAATCCGGGACAGCGAACTATGGCTACACCTTC	CASSPKSGTANYGYTF
TRBV19	once	-	TRBJ1-2	TGTGCCAGTAGTGTGGACACCACTAACTATGGCTACACCTTC	CASSVDTTNYGYTF
TRBV19	-	-	TRBJ2-2	TGTGCCAGCACACCCGGGGTCGGGTATCGGGCCGGGGAGCTGTTTTTT	CASTPGVGYRAGELFF
TRBV15	-	TRBD1	TRBJ2-1	TGTGCCACCAGCAGAGGGGGACAGGGACGGGATGAGCAGTTCTTC	CATSRGGQGRDEQFF
TRBV7-9	-	TRBD1	TRBJ1-2	TGTGCCAGCAGCGCCCAGGGGGCGGCCTATGGCTACACCTTC	CASSAQGAAYGYTF
TRBV11-2	medium-sized	TRBD2	TRBJ2-4	TGTGCCAGCAGCGGGACTAGCGGGAGGTTCGGTTCAGACATTCAGTACTTC	CASSGTSGRFGSDIQYF
TRBV19	-	-	TRBJ1-1	TGTGCCAGTAGTATAGGGGCGGGTTTATTGAACACTGAAGCTTTCTTT	CASSIGAGLLNTEAFF
TRBV2	-	TRBD2	TRBJ2-2	TGTGCCAGCAGTGAGCGGACTAGCGGGAACACCGGGGAGCTGTTTTTT	CASSERTSGNTGELFF
TRBV5-4	-	TRBD1	TRBJ2-7	TGTGCCAGCAGCCCCGGGACAGGCCGAAGAGAGCAGTACTTC	CASSPGTGRREQYF
TRBV19	-	-	TRBJ2-2	TGTGCCAGTAGTGAGGGACAACAGAACACCGGGGAGCTGTTTTTT	CASSEGQQNTGELFF
TRBV5-5	few	-	TRBJ1-2	TGTGCCAGCAGCTCGGGCAGTAGGGGAGGCCATGGCTACACCTTC	CASSSGSRGGHGYTF
TRBV11-3	-	TRBD2	TRBJ2-3	TGTGCCAGCAGCTTAGGCACAACTAGCGGAGGATCCACAGATACGCAGTATTTT	CASSLGTTSGGSTDTQYF
TRBV11-3	-	-	TRBJ1-2	TGTGCCAGCAGCTTTCGATCGGGGCACCGATACTATGGCTACACCTTC	CASSFRSGHRYYGYTF
TRBV5-4	once	-	TRBJ2-3	TGTGCCAGCAGCTTTAGCGCCCGTTTCTTGTATTTT	CASSFSARFLYF
TRBV19	-	-	TRBJ1-2	TGTGCCAGTAGTCTCACCTGGACATTTCACTATGGCTACACCTTC	CASSLTWTFHYGYTF
TRBV2	-	-	TRBJ2-7	TGTGCCAGCACTCTGGACAGCCACTACGAGCAGTACTTC	CASTLDSHYEQYF
TRBV2	-	-	TRBJ1-1	TGTGCCAGCAGTGAAGCGCTTGGAGCTTTCTTT	CASSEALGAFF
TRBV5-5	-	-	TRBJ1-2	TGTGCCAGCAGCGACACTGACGGCAGAGCCTATGGCTACACCTTC	CASSDTDGRAYGYTF
TRBV7-3	few	-	TRBJ2-3	TGTGCCAGCAGCTTACAGGGCTCCACAGATACGCAGTATTTT	CASSLQGSTDTQYF
TRBV14	-	TRBD1	TRBJ1-2	TGTGCCAGCAGGACAGGGTCCCGAGCTAACTATGGCTACACCTTC	CASRTGSRANYGYTF
TRBV20-1	-	-	TRBJ2-7	TGCAGTGCTTCCCCTTACGAGCAGTACTTC	CSASPYEQYF
TRBV4-1	-	TRBD1	TRBJ1-5	TGCGCCAGCAGCCAAGATCGCCTCCGGGACAGGGAACGCATTAGCAATCAGCCCCAGCATTTT	CASSQDRLRDRERISNQPQHF
TRBV30	few	-	TRBJ1-6	TGTGCCTGGAGTGTAGAGGGCAGGGGAAGTTCACCCCTCCACTTT	CAWSVEGRGSSPLHF
TRBV6-5	-	TRBD2	TRBJ2-7	TGTGCCAGCAGTTACAGGTCTAGCGGTACCTACGAGCAGTACTTC	CASSYRSSGTYEQYF
TRBV2	-	-	TRBJ2-1	TGTGCCAGCAGTGTATGGGTTTCCTACAATGAGCAGTTCTTC	CASSVWVSYNEQFF
TRBV15	once	TRBD1	TRBJ1-1	TGTGCCACCAGCAGAAGGGGACAGACATTGAACACTGAAGCTTTCTTT	CATSRRGQTLNTEAFF
TRBV18	once	-	TRBJ2-7	TGTGCCAGCTCACCGATGCAGGGCTCCTACGAGCAGTACTTC	CASSPMQGSYEQYF
TRBV6-1	-	-	TRBJ2-7	TGTGCCAGCAGTCCCATCTCCGCTTACCTCTACGAGCAGTACTTC	CASSPISAYLYEQYF
TRBV5-1	-	-	TRBJ2-3	TGCGCCAGCAGGCCCGGAGTCGATACGCAGTATTTT	CASRPGVDTQYF
TRBV2	-	-	TRBJ2-7	TGTGCCAGCAGGGGTTACAGTGCGGGCAACTACGAGCAGTACTTC	CASRGYSAGNYEQYF